The clone carrying this T cell receptor (beta chain) was seen at least ten times. The antigen remains unidentified. The data stem from a study of T cells after yellow fever vaccination. Overall study findings and caveats: The booster response re-showed most primary clones: 96% CD4, more than 80% CD8.

The germline V gene has CDR1 SGHRS and CDR2 YFSETQ. This CDR3 contains 16 residues. The V gene end was trimmed by 5 bases and the J gene end by 6 bases; junction bases not matched to a gene: 7. TCRdb processed the 5' RACE reads anew with MiXCR; each CDR3 protein has one entry. The table includes approximately 74,000 distinct CDR3 sequences, roughly 6% detected once. V gene TRBV5-1 combines with J gene TRBJ1-6; TRBD1 matches 11 bases. This clonotype originated in a man aged 18-30 years who received the YFV17D yellow fever vaccine. Sequenced here: CD4+ T cells sorted from PBMCs, sampled roughly 14 days after the first yellow fever vaccination. CDR3 protein: CASSRGQGVSNSPLHF. CDR3 bases: TGCGCCAGCAGTCGGGGACAGGGGGTGTCTAATTCACCCCTCCACTTT.